The TCR beta chain under discussion was sequenced for a study of T cell repertoires in cytomegalovirus infection. Study-level background: From public TCR beta signatures came an indication of both CMV infection and matching HLA type.

V was clipped by 1 base and J by 4 bases, with 13 bases between them. The germline gives CDR1 KGHDR, CDR2 SFDVKD. This CDR3 has 16 amino acids. Details on this clonotype: Its cognate antigen is unknown.

TCRdb re-called the reads through MiXCR, storing one row per CDR3 protein. Counted here are 150,000 or so distinct CDR3 sequences, about a quarter occurring once; the ten biggest clones make up approximately 11%. General study points: Based on cumulative public TCR beta family frequency, carriers of CMV plus the relevant HLA were identified. The ex vivo response was dominated by HLA-C-restricted CMV-specific TCR beta clonotypes.

The receptor comes from a human donor in good health (CMV status not recorded). Some clones in this sample may be carry-over from other donors' samples. Sequenced: PBMCs. J is TRBJ2-1 and V is TRBV24-1; the D gene is possibly TRBD1 (5 bases). The CDR3 spells CATSDLRTSPYNEQFF. In DNA form, the CDR3 reads TGTGCCACCAGTGATTTAAGGACAAGCCCTTACAATGAGCAGTTCTTC.